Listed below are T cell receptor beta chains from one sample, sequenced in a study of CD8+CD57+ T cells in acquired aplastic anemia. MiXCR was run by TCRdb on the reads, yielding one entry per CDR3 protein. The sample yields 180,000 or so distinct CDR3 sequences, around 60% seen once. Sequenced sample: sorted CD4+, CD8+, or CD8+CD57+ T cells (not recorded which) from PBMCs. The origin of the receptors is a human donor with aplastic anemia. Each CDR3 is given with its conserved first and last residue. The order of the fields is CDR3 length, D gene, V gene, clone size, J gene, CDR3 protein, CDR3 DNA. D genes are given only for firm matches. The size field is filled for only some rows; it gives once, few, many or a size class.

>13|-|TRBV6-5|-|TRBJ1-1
CASSSMRGTEAFF
TGTGCCAGCAGTTCCATGAGGGGGACTGAAGCTTTCTTT
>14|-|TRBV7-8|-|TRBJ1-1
CASSLGSENTEAFF
TGTGCCAGCAGCTTAGGTTCGGAGAACACTGAAGCTTTCTTT
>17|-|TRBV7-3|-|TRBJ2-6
CASSLTGTGSGANVLTF
TGTGCCAGCAGCTTGACCGGGACGGGCTCTGGGGCCAACGTCCTGACTTTC
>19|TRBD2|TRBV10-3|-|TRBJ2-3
CAIGGETSGSAGGTDTQYF
TGTGCCATCGGAGGGGAAACTAGCGGGAGTGCCGGGGGCACAGATACGCAGTATTTT
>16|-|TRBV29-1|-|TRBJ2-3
CSVEGAGNPGPDTQYF
TGCAGCGTTGAAGGTGCGGGAAATCCGGGCCCAGATACGCAGTATTTT
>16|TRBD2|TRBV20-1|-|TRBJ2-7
CSARDLSREGRYEQYF
TGCAGTGCTAGAGATCTGTCCCGGGAGGGTCGCTACGAGCAGTACTTC
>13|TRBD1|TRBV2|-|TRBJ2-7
CASSTPGDRVQYF
TGTGCCAGCAGCACTCCCGGCGACAGGGTGCAGTACTTC
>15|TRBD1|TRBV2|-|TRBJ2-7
CASTQQRTGSNEQYF
TGTGCCAGCACCCAGCAAAGGACAGGGTCGAACGAGCAGTACTTC
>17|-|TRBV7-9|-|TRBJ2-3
CASSSRLQPTSTDTQYF
TGTGCCAGCAGCTCTAGACTCCAACCAACTAGCACAGATACGCAGTATTTT
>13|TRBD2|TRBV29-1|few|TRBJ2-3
CSVGAIAGDTQYF
TGCAGCGTTGGGGCGATAGCGGGAGATACGCAGTATTTT
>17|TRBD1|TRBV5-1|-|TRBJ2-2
CASSLGQGAGNTGELFF
TGCGCCAGCAGCTTGGGACAGGGAGCTGGAAACACCGGGGAGCTGTTTTTT
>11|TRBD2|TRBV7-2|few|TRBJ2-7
CASTGGGEQYF
TGTGCCAGCACCGGGGGGGGCGAGCAGTACTTC
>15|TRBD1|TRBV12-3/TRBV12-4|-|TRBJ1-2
CASSLPGTGGDGYTF
TGTGCCAGCAGTCTGCCCGGGACAGGGGGCGATGGCTACACCTTC
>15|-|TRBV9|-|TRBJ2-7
CASSLSQGTPYEQYF
TGTGCCAGCAGTTTAAGTCAGGGAACCCCCTACGAGCAGTACTTC
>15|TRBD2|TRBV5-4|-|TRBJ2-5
CASSNLAGTQETQYF
TGTGCCAGCAGCAACCTAGCGGGGACCCAAGAGACCCAGTACTTC
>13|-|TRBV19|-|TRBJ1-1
CASSIDSNTEAFF
TGTGCCAGTAGTATAGACAGCAACACTGAAGCTTTCTTT
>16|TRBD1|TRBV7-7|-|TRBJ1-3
CASSTRQGRSGNTIYF
TGTGCCAGCAGCACTAGACAGGGGAGGTCTGGAAACACCATATATTTT
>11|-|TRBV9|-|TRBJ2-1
CASSVGSLQFF
TGTGCCAGCAGCGTAGGGTCCCTGCAGTTCTTC
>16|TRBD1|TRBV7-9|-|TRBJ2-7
CASRQNSGQGAVEQYF
TGTGCCAGCAGGCAAAATTCGGGACAGGGGGCTGTCGAGCAGTACTTC
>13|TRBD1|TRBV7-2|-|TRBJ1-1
CASSQQGQIEAFF
TGTGCCAGCAGCCAACAGGGGCAGATTGAAGCTTTCTTT